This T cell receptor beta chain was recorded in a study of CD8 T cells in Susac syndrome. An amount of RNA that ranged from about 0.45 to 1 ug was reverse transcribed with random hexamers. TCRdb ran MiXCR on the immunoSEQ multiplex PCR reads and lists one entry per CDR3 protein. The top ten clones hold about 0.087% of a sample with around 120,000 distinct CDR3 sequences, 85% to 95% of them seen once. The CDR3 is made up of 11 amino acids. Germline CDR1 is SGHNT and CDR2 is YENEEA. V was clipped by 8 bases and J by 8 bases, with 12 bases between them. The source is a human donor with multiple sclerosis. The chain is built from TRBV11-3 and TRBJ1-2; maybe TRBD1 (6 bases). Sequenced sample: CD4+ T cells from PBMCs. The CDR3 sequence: CASGGLSGYTF. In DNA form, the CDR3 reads TGTGCCAGCGGGGGGCTGAGCGGCTACACCTTC.